One T cell receptor beta chain is described in this entry. As yet, its antigen is unknown. The V end lost 8 bases, the J end lost 4 bases, and 17 bases lay between the germline ends. This CDR3 region has 15 residues. The germline V gene has CDR1 SNHLY and CDR2 FYNNEI. This entry comes from a study of cytomegalovirus exposure and HLA in healthy donors. Findings and caveats of the study: Later analysis reportedly placed an Asian-associated ancestry cluster below the approximately 700-donor mean in N-insertions. According to an earlier analysis, most TCR beta V segments yielded productive rearrangements about 87% or about 30% of the time.

Primers: 60 Vbeta forward and 13 Jbeta reverse. The data were produced by immunoSEQ multiplex PCR, yet TCRdb's version contains in-frame clones alone and is incomplete. The table shows roughly 150,000 clones, with roughly 79% occurring only once. The sequenced material came from PBMCs. The sequence came from a woman in her thirties or forties in good health and CMV-seropositive. This chain connects TRBV2 to TRBJ1-4; D not resolved. CDR3: CASSRAGVNNEKLFF. The DNA for the CDR3 is TGTGCCAGCTCTAGGGCGGGCGTTAATAATGAAAAACTGTTTTTT.